Each of the 14 T cell receptor beta chains below was sequenced from the same sample in a study of blood T cells in healthy people across ages. Primers used in a second PCR of roughly 6 to 11 cycles were a sample-barcoded 5' primer and a J-beta primer mix. TCRdb ran MiXCR on the 5' RACE reads and lists one entry per CDR3 protein. The profile shows roughly 1 million distinct CDR3 sequences, 20% to 25% of them singletons. This sample was also put to use in a study of T cells of mothers and their children.

Sequenced material: blood. The receptors stem from a girl aged 2-9 years in good health.

This clonotype has a single count. CDR3 DNA: TGCAGTGCTCCCGGCGAGGGAGAGACCCAGTACTTC. Amino acids: CSAPGEGETQYF. V usage is TRBV20-1 and J usage is TRBJ2-5; D is possibly TRBD2 (5 bases). The CDR3 is 12 amino acids. V was trimmed by 5 bases and J by 4 bases, leaving 11 bases between them. Germline loops: CDR1 DFQATT, CDR2 SNEGSKA (reference sequence).

In its sample, this clonotype was seen a few times. This sequence joins TRBV27 and TRBJ2-1; D unresolved. CDR3 size: 14 residues. Trimming cost V 3 bases and J 7 bases, with 13 bases left between them. The germline V gene has CDR1 MNHEY and CDR2 SMNVEV (reference sequence). This CDR3 reads CASSFRSQMNEQFF. CDR3 nucleotide sequence: TGTGCCAGCAGTTTTAGATCCCAGATGAATGAGCAGTTCTTC.

V gene TRBV28 combines with J gene TRBJ2-5; 9 bases are a match to TRBD2. The J call may be faulty, since TRBJ2-1 better matches the DNA end. CDR3 length: 16 residues. The germline V gene encodes CDR1 MDHEN and CDR2 SYDVKM. The CDR3 DNA is TGTGCCAGCAGTCCTGTAGCGGGAGAGGTTTCCGATGAGCAGTTCTTC. Encoded protein: CASSPVAGEVSDEQFF.

The V gene is TRBV5-1, the J gene TRBJ2-5, with 9 bases that match TRBD2. The J call may be mistaken, given a closer DNA end match to TRBJ2-7. The CDR3 is 14 residues long. Germline CDR1 SGHRS, CDR2 YFSETQ. The CDR3 DNA reads TGCGCCAGCAGCTCTATAGCGGGGGCCTACGAGCAGTACTTC. Protein sequence: CASSSIAGAYEQYF.

The gene calls are TRBV12-3 or TRBV12-4 and TRBJ1-6, with D tentatively TRBD1 (5 bases). This CDR3 region has 15 residues. V was shortened by 6 bases and J by 6 bases, with 15 bases between the two germline ends. In DNA form, the CDR3 reads TGTGCCAGCAGGCCCCTAGGGGTGGGTAATTCACCCCTCCACTTT. Its translation: CASRPLGVGNSPLHF.

This chain uses TRBV12-3 or TRBV12-4 with TRBJ2-1; the match to TRBD2 covers 13 bases. Germline trimming cut 6 bases from V and 8 bases from J; bases unmatched to any gene: 7. The CDR3 loop spans 15 amino acids. DNA of the CDR3: TGTGCCAGCAGAGAGGGACTAGCGGGAAACGATGAGCAGTTCTTC. Translated, it gives CASREGLAGNDEQFF.

The rearrangement joins TRBV18 to TRBJ2-5; D is perhaps TRBD1 (5 bases). With the DNA end fitting TRBJ2-1 better, the J assignment may be wrong. CDR3 size: 14 residues. Germline values: CDR1 KGHSH, CDR2 LQKENI. The DNA for the CDR3 is TGTGCCAGCTCACCTTTCGACAGTACCAATGAGCAGTTCTTC. Its protein is CASSPFDSTNEQFF.

The rearrangement uses TRBV12-3 or TRBV12-4 and TRBJ2-1, with D maybe TRBD1 (6 bases). The CDR3 has 20 residues. With 6 bases removed from V and 9 bases from J, the gap between germline ends came to 36 bases. CDR3 sequence: CASRGRDMQTEGWVESEQFF. The CDR3 nucleotides read TGTGCCAGCAGGGGTCGGGACATGCAGACCGAGGGGTGGGTTGAAAGTGAGCAGTTCTTC.

The genes are TRBV9 and TRBJ2-1; 8 positions match TRBD2. Unmatched junction bases numbered 12, after V lost 1 base and J lost 9 bases. This CDR3 is built from 16 residues. The germline gives CDR1 SGDLS, CDR2 YYNGEE. CDR3 DNA: TGTGCCAGCAGCGTATATCAAGCGGGAGAATCCACTGAGCAGTTCTTC. The encoded protein is CASSVYQAGESTEQFF. The variable domain in full, with the rest retrieved from reference TRBV9 and TRBJ2-1, is DSGVTQTPKHLITATGQRVTLRCSPRSGDLSVYWYQQSLDQGLQFLIQYYNGEERAKGNILERFSAQQFPDLHSELNLSSLELGDSALYFCASSVYQAGESTEQFFGPGTRLTVL.

This clonotype appeared a few times. The chain links TRBV7-3 to TRBJ2-5; weak D call: TRBD1 (5 bases). TRBJ2-1 matches the DNA end more closely, so the J call is doubtful. The CDR3 runs to 14 residues. CDR1 SGHTA and CDR2 FQGTGA come from the germline V gene. The CDR3 DNA reads TGTGCCAGCAGCTCAATAGGGGAAGACAATGAGCAGTTCTTC. Amino acids: CASSSIGEDNEQFF.

CDR3 sequence (DNA): TGCAGTGCTAGAGATCCTGTCTACGAGCAGTACTTC. It specifies CSARDPVYEQYF. The chain couples TRBV20-1 to TRBJ2-7, with no clear D. Germline V gene lookup returns CDR1 DFQATT and CDR2 SNEGSKA (reference sequence). V lost 0 bases and J lost 3, with 6 bases in between. The CDR3 has 12 amino acids.

This clonotype was found many times. The chain couples TRBV4-3 to TRBJ2-6; D gene unclear. The germline gives CDR1 LGHNA, CDR2 YSLEER. The CDR3 totals 13 residues. Trimming removed 4 bases at V and 4 bases at J, with 5 bases between. The CDR3 is CASSPRGANVLTF. CDR3 DNA: TGCGCCAGCAGCCCCCGAGGGGCCAACGTCCTGACTTTC.

This chain links TRBV7-9 with TRBJ1-2; D gene uncertain. CDR1 is SEHNR, CDR2 FQNEAQ, per germline (reference sequence). The CDR3 runs 13 residues. Trimming stripped 8 bases from V and 6 bases from J, with 16 bases between. CDR3 sequence: CASGWVPADGYTF. The DNA for the CDR3 is TGTGCCAGCGGCTGGGTACCGGCGGATGGCTACACCTTC.

This clonotype was counted a few times. A read error may produce the germline difference seen at one junction end. V is TRBV24-1 and J is TRBJ2-3; a possible D gene is TRBD1 (7 bases). CDR1 and CDR2 (germline): KGHDR, SFDVKD. CDR3 length: 14 amino acids. The CDR3 sequence is CATSDHRQGGTQCF. CDR3 DNA sequence: TGTGCCACCAGTGACCACCGGCAGGGGGGTACGCAGTGTTTT.